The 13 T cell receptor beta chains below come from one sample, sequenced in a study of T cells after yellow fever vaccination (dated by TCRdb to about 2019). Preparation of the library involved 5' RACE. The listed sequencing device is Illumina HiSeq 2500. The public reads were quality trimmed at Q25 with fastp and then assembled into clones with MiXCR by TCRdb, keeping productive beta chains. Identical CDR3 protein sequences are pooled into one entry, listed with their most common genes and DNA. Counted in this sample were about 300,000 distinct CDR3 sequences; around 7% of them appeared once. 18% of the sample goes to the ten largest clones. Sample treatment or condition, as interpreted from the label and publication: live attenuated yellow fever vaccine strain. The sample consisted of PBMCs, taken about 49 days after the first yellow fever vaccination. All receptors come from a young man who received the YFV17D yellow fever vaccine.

CDR3 bases: TGCAGTGCTAGAGGGGAGCTGTTATCAGAGACCCAGTACTTC. Translated, it gives CSARGELLSETQYF. The V and J genes are TRBV20-1 and TRBJ2-5; a possible D gene is TRBD2 (5 bases). This CDR3 comprises 14 residues. The V gene lost 1 base and the J gene lost 4 bases, with 13 bases spanning the gap. Germline CDR1 is DFQATT and CDR2 is SNEGSKA (reference sequence).

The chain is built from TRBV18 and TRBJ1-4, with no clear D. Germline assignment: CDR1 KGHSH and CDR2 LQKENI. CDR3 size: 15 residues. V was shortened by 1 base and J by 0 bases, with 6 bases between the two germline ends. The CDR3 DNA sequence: TGTGCCAGCTCACCACAGGGCACAACTAATGAAAAACTGTTTTTT. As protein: CASSPQGTTNEKLFF.

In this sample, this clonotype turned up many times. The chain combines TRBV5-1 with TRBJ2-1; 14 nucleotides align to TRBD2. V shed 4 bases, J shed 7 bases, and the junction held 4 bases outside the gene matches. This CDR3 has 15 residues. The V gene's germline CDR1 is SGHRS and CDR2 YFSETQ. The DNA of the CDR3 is TGCGCCAGCAGCGAGGGACTAGCGGGGGTTAATGAGCAGTTCTTC. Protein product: CASSEGLAGVNEQFF.

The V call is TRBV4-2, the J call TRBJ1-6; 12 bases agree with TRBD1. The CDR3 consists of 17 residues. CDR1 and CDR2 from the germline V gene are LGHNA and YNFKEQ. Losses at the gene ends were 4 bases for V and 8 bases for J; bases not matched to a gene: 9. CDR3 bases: TGTGCCAGCAGCCTAGAGCCGGGACAGGGGGCTCATTCACCCCTCCACTTT. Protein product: CASSLEPGQGAHSPLHF.

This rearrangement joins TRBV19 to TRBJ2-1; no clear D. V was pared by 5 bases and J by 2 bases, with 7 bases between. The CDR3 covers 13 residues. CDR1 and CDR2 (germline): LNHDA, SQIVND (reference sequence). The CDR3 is CASSFPTYNEQFF. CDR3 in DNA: TGTGCCAGTAGTTTCCCCACCTACAATGAGCAGTTCTTC.

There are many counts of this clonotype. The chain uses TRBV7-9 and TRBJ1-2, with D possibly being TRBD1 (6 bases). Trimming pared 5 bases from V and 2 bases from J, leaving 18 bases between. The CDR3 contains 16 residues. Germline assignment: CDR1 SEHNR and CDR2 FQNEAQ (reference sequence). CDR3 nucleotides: TGTGCCAGCAGCCGCCTCCTCGGGGGCCTGAACTATGGCTACACCTTC. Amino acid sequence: CASSRLLGGLNYGYTF.

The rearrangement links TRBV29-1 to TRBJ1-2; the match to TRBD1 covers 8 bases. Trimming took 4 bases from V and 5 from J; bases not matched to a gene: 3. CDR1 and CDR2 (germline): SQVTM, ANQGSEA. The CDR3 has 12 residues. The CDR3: CSVVNRGYGYTF. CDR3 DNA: TGCAGCGTTGTTAACAGGGGGTATGGCTACACCTTC.

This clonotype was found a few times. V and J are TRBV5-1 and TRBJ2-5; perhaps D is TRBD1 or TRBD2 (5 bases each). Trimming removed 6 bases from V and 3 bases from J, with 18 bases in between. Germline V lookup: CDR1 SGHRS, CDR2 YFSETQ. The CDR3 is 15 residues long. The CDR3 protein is CASTIGPGPEETQYF. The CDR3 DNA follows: TGCGCCAGCACCATCGGTCCGGGGCCCGAAGAGACCCAGTACTTC.

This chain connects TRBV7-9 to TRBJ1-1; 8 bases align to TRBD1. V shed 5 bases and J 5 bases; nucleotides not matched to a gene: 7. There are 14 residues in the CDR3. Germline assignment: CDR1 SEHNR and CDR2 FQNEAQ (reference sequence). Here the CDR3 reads CASSPDRVLTEAFF. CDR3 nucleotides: TGTGCCAGCAGCCCGGACAGGGTCTTGACTGAAGCTTTCTTT.

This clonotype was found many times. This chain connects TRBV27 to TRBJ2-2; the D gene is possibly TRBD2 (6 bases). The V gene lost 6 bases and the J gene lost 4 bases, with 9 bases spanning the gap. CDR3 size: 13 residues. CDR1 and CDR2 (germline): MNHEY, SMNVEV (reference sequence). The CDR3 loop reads CASREGFTGELFF. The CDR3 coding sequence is TGTGCCAGCAGGGAGGGGTTCACCGGGGAGCTGTTTTTT.

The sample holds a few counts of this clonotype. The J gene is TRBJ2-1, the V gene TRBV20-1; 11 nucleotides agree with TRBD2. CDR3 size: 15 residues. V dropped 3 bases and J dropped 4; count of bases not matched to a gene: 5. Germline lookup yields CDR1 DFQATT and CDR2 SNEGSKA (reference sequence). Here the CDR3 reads CSARIAGGLYNEQFF. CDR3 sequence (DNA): TGCAGTGCTAGGATAGCGGGGGGGTTATACAATGAGCAGTTCTTC.

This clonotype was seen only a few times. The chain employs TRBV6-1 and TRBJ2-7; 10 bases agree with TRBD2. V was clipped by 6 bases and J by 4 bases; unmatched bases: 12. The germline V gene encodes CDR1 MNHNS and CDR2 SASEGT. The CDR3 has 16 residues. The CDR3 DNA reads TGTGCCAGCAGCCAAGGGGGGACTAGCGAGCCATACGAGCAGTACTTC. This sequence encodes CASSQGGTSEPYEQYF.

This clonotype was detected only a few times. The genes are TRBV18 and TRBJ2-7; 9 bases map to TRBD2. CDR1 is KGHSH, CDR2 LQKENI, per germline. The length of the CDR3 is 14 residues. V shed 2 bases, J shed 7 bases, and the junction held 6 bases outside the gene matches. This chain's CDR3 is CASSPGTSRGEQYF. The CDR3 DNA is TGTGCCAGCTCACCAGGGACTAGCCGGGGGGAGCAGTACTTC. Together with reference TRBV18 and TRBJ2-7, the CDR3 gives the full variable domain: NAGVMQNPRHLVRRRGQEARLRCSPMKGHSHVYWYRQLPEEGLKFMVYLQKENIIDESGMPKERFSAEFPKEGPSILRIQQVVRGDSAAYFCASSPGTSRGEQYFGPGTRLTVT.